This paragraph covers one T cell receptor beta chain sequence. This entry comes from a study of shared clonotypes between healthy human individuals. On the study more broadly: Three CD4 naive, three CD4 memory, two CD8 naive and one CD8 memory plate were used per donor.

Genomic DNA per cell subset filled all wells of several immunoSEQ plates. Generated by immunoSEQ multiplex PCR, the TCRdb table keeps only in-frame clones and is missing some. The table includes roughly 2.1 million clones, around 93% detected once. V lost 3 bases and J 1 base, leaving 14 bases between the germline ends. This CDR3 region has 15 residues. Per the germline V gene, CDR1 is SGHNT and CDR2 is YYREEE (reference sequence). CD8 cells classed as naive were CD45RO-negative and positively selected for CCR7, excluding terminally differentiated effector memory CD45RA+ cells. Adults of Caucasian background living in Nashville, Tennessee made up all donors.

The sample comprised naive CD8+ T cells from PBMCs. V usage is TRBV5-4 and J usage is TRBJ2-7; perhaps TRBD2 as D (6 bases). The receptor was isolated from a man aged 18 to 30 in good health. Some clones in this sample may be carry-over from other donors' samples. The CDR3 DNA sequence: TGTGCCAGCAGCTGGGGACGGGACTCATCCTACGAGCAGTACTTC. Translating it yields CASSWGRDSSYEQYF.